This T cell receptor (beta chain) was sequenced in a study of blood T cell repertoires in COVID-19. About the research overall: Acute and convalescent COVID-19 specimens originated in the United States, Italy and Spain. PBMCs, B-cell-depleted T cells, or T cells provided the cDNA or gDNA that made up the material.

Original analysis: Amplifying reference gene primers gave estimates of nucleated cell counts. Sequenced by immunoSEQ multiplex PCR; TCRdb stores in-frame clones only, minus some. V, J and clone size reflect that table, while D and trimming were determined from the DNA. The sample has roughly 60,000 clones, roughly three quarters seen once. V was trimmed by 2 bases and J by 3 bases, leaving 11 bases between them. This CDR3 has 14 amino acids. CDR1 LGHDT and CDR2 YNNKEL come from the germline V gene (reference sequence). The clonotype was recovered from a human donor in a cohort sampled during active COVID-19. This chain links TRBV3-1 (or the pseudogene TRBV3-2) with TRBJ2-7; maybe TRBD1 (5 bases). The specimen sequenced was peripheral blood. The CDR3: CASSQWTSLYEQYF. Here the CDR3 DNA reads TGTGCCAGCAGCCAATGGACATCCCTCTACGAGCAGTACTTC.